The rows below give T cell receptor beta chains drawn from one sample of a study of metastatic and nonmetastatic thyroid tumors. Through MiXCR, TCRdb re-clonotyped the PCR reads. The profile shows thousands of clones, around 35% of them singletons. The sequencing sample was made of adjacent normal tissue. Receptors were obtained from a female donor with papillary thyroid cancer or a benign thyroid nodule (not recorded which). Some clones in this sample may be carry-over from other donors' samples. CDR3s include the opening cysteine and the closing phenylalanine or tryptophan. Fields, in order: clone size, V gene, J gene, D gene, CDR3 protein, CDR3 DNA. A D gene is named only where the DNA matches it firmly. The size of a clone is reported for some rows only, either as once, few or many, or as a class for expanded clones.

.,TRBV19,TRBJ1-5,TRBD1,CASSPTGGGSNQPQHF,TGTGCCAGTAGCCCTACAGGGGGTGGGAGCAATCAGCCCCAGCATTTT
many,TRBV6-2/TRBV6-3,TRBJ1-1,.,CASRKQWNTEAFF,TGTGCCAGCAGAAAACAGTGGAACACTGAAGCTTTCTTT
.,TRBV5-1,TRBJ1-4,.,CASSLAPGHDNEKLFF,TGCGCCAGCAGCTTGGCCCCGGGACATGATAATGAAAAACTGTTTTTT
few,TRBV6-2/TRBV6-3,TRBJ1-1,.,CASSPADAGKSTEAFF,TGTGCCAGCAGCCCCGCCGATGCGGGAAAGAGCACTGAAGCTTTCTTT
.,TRBV20-1,TRBJ1-2,.,CSARDNYGYTF,TGCAGTGCCAGGGATAACTATGGCTACACCTTC
.,TRBV5-1,TRBJ1-1,TRBD1,CASLRDSKDTEAFF,TGCGCCAGCCTGAGGGACAGTAAAGACACTGAAGCTTTCTTT
.,TRBV6-2/TRBV6-3,TRBJ2-4,TRBD2,CASSYASGQDIQYF,TGTGCCAGCAGTTATGCTAGCGGCCAGGACATTCAGTACTTC
.,TRBV7-2,TRBJ2-1,TRBD2,CASRLSGGASNEQFF,TGTGCCAGCAGACTGAGCGGGGGGGCCTCGAATGAGCAGTTCTTC
few,TRBV6-1,TRBJ2-1,TRBD2,CASSSRGGEYNEQFF,TGTGCCAGCAGTTCCCGGGGGGGGGAATACAATGAGCAGTTCTTC
medium-sized,TRBV20-1,TRBJ1-1,.,CTASPGGPEAFF,TGCACCGCTTCACCGGGTGGGCCTGAAGCTTTCTTT
.,TRBV2,TRBJ1-2,.,CASSVQEGYGYTF,TGTGCCAGCAGTGTTCAGGAGGGCTATGGCTACACCTTC
few,TRBV28,TRBJ2-1,.,CASSAGQLNNEQFF,TGTGCCAGCAGTGCGGGACAGCTGAACAATGAGCAGTTCTTC
.,TRBV27,TRBJ2-1,.,CASSLSRDTYNEQFF,TGTGCCAGCAGTTTATCCCGGGACACTTACAATGAGCAGTTCTTC
.,TRBV28,TRBJ1-6,.,CASRTWDTLVDNSPLHF,TGTGCCAGCAGGACCTGGGACACTTTAGTTGATAATTCACCCCTCCACTTT
.,TRBV6-2/TRBV6-3,TRBJ2-5,.,CASSYPGQETQYF,TGTGCCAGCAGTTACCCAGGGCAAGAGACCCAGTACTTC
.,TRBV18,TRBJ1-1,.,CASSPLANTEAFF,TGTGCCAGCTCACCACTGGCGAACACTGAAGCTTTCTTT
.,TRBV11-1,TRBJ2-1,.,CASSLGLGSYNEQFF,TGTGCCAGCAGCTTAGGGCTAGGTTCCTACAATGAGCAGTTCTTC
large,TRBV5-5,TRBJ1-2,.,CASRPVGQSYGYTF,TGTGCCAGCAGGCCGGTGGGGCAGAGCTATGGCTACACCTTC
.,TRBV18,TRBJ1-2,.,CASSGGALGYTF,TGTGCCAGCTCAGGGGGGGCGCTGGGCTACACCTTC
few,TRBV6-1,TRBJ1-5,.,CASSEGTLDNQPQHF,TGTGCCAGCAGTGAAGGGACACTTGATAATCAGCCCCAGCATTTT
few,TRBV19,TRBJ1-2,TRBD1,CASTNRGGFYGYTF,TGTGCCAGTACTAACAGGGGAGGATTTTATGGCTACACCTTC
medium-sized,TRBV7-2,TRBJ2-1,.,CASSGAVYNEQFF,TGTGCCAGCAGCGGGGCGGTCTACAATGAGCAGTTCTTC
medium-sized,TRBV12-3/TRBV12-4,TRBJ2-5,.,CASSLLGASQETQYF,TGTGCCAGCAGTTTACTGGGGGCCAGCCAAGAGACCCAGTACTTC
many,TRBV6-1,TRBJ2-2,.,CASSEINTGELFF,TGTGCCAGCAGCGAGATAAACACCGGGGAGCTGTTTTTT
few,TRBV12-3/TRBV12-4,TRBJ2-1,TRBD2,CASRIAGGRHEQFF,TGTGCCAGCAGGATAGCGGGGGGTCGCCATGAGCAGTTCTTC
.,TRBV6-2/TRBV6-3,TRBJ1-5,TRBD1,CASTKGGQSYQPQHF,TGTGCCAGCACCAAAGGGGGACAGAGTTATCAGCCCCAGCATTTT
.,TRBV12-3/TRBV12-4,TRBJ2-1,.,CASTHRMGEQFF,TGTGCCAGCACCCATCGAATGGGTGAGCAGTTCTTC
.,TRBV14,TRBJ2-7,.,CASSQSGTTKPYEQYF,TGTGCCAGCAGCCAATCCGGGACAACTAAACCCTACGAGCAGTACTTC
few,TRBV5-1,TRBJ2-1,.,CASSTGANEQFF,TGCGCCAGCAGCACCGGGGCCAATGAGCAGTTCTTC
.,TRBV24-1,TRBJ1-4,.,CANSGGEKLFF,TGTGCCAACTCGGGAGGCGAAAAACTGTTTTTT
.,TRBV7-9,TRBJ2-7,.,CASSHRDRNYEQYF,TGTGCCAGCAGCCACCGGGACCGTAACTACGAGCAGTACTTC
few,TRBV6-2/TRBV6-3,TRBJ2-6,.,CASIQGQGRSSGANVLTF,TGTGCCAGCATCCAAGGGCAGGGCCGATCCTCTGGGGCCAACGTCCTGACTTTC
few,TRBV5-1,TRBJ2-7,TRBD2,CASSLGGAGAYEQYF,TGCGCCAGCAGCTTGGGAGGAGCGGGGGCCTACGAGCAGTACTTC